This TCR beta chain was found in a study of T cell responses to AZD1222 COVID-19 vaccine (dated by TCRdb to the early 2020s). Describing the broader study: A total of over 230 trial participants underwent TCR sequencing, of whom some 210 received two doses of AZD1222 and 26 received two doses of the MenACWY control vaccine. Enrollment into the trials was organized by age into subgroups of 18-55, 56-69 and 70-plus years, and those subgroups contained roughly 150, 30 and 60 TCR-sequenced participants, respectively. Study-level results and caveats: Reportedly, close to half of the unique spike-specific TCRs recognized epitopes lying outside the regions that are mutated in the B.1.351 and B.1.1.7 variants. No day 14 peak-response samples were available, so repertoires were characterized only after the peak T cell response. After two AZD1222 doses, both the breadth and the depth of spike-specific TCRs were significantly higher than at day 0 and than in MenACWY recipients. The vaccine-associated CD4 TCRs covered the entire spike protein, and the dominant responses fell in regions 160-218 and 743-854. In the small 56-69-year group, the increase in depth fell short of significance, most likely because of low power. Conclusions about previously exposed vaccinees are limited because only five to seven AZD1222 recipients were SARS-CoV-2 seropositive at baseline. Participants were mostly white British, with more females than males. The authors suggested clonal diversity may have been underestimated.

To note about this clone: Which antigen it targets is not known. The record has no base qualities; no much larger clone is one base away.

Read against the paper, the sample's time point label means: about 28 days (+/-7) after the second vaccine dose. Because spike-specific TCR depth and breadth did not differ between the two schedules, AZD1222 recipients who got a second dose at roughly 4 weeks were pooled with those who got a second dose at roughly 12 weeks. The vaccinee samples were drawn from two UK trials, COV001 and COV002, one of which was a single-blind randomized controlled phase 2/3 trial testing AZD1222 (ChAdOx1 nCoV-19) in healthy adults. For TCRbeta chain sequencing, PBMC samples from trial participants were taken at day 0 and at day 28 after the second dose. The CDR3 regions of human TCRbeta chains were analyzed by immunosequencing. The published analysis was carried out like this. TCRs in the repertoires were compared against a reference library of SARS-CoV-2-specific TCRs that had been generated with the MIRA antigen-specificity platform. Breadth was defined as the fraction of unique TCRs that were SARS-CoV-2-associated, and depth was defined as the fraction of total T cells that were SARS-CoV-2-associated. Using the MIRA data, each spike-specific TCR was assigned both to the spike region to which the TCR was reactive and to a CD4 or CD8 class. Log10-transformed breadth and depth values were compared by one-way ANOVA with Sidak's multiple comparisons tests. TCRdb took over this immuneACCESS table, retaining in-frame rearrangements with V and J assigned. Such tables are incomplete; in checked studies, under half of the missing clones stem from an unresolved V gene, and the remainder is unexplained. From that table come the V and J calls and clone size; the DNA was used to work out D and trimming. Across this sample there are under 150,000 clones, with around nine tenths seen only once. Around 1.1% of the sample is held by the ten biggest clonotypes.

Deletion took 6 bases off V and 1 base off J, with a span of 9 bases between the germline ends. According to the germline V gene (reference sequence), CDR1 reads LNHDA and CDR2 reads SQIVND. Reading from cysteine to phenylalanine, the CDR3 counts 13 amino acids. The sequence is cut down to CDR3 DNA, 39 bases in frame from base 1. The sequence links TRBV19 to TRBJ1-1, with the D gene uncertain. The origin of this receptor is an adult who received the AZD1222 COVID-19 vaccine. The source was peripheral blood, collected 28 days after the second AZD1222 dose. The CDR3 protein: CASSEQANTEAFF. The DNA sequence is as follows: TGTGCCAGTAGCGAGCAGGCGAACACTGAAGCTTTCTTT. Beyond the CDR3, the reference TRBV19 and TRBJ1-1 genes provide the residues; the full variable domain reads: DGGITQSPKYLFRKEGQNVTLSCEQNLNHDAMYWYRQDPGQGLRLIYYSQIVNDFQKGDIAEGYSVSREKKESFPLTVTSAQKNPTAFYLCASSEQANTEAFFGQGTRLTVV.